The following is a T cell receptor (beta chain) sequence with its context. Assay: immunoSEQ multiplex PCR; the TCRdb copy retains only in-frame clones and omits some. The sample lists 3,500 or so clones, around 75% seen once, with over 15% in the top ten. The sample belongs to a study of immune evolution from preneoplasia to lung adenocarcinoma. The V gene's germline CDR1 is SGHTA and CDR2 FQGTGA. V was pared by 8 bases and J by 2 bases, with 15 bases between. The CDR3 length is 14 residues. The rearrangement joins TRBV7-3 to TRBJ2-5; D may be TRBD2 (6 bases). The receptor was isolated from a person between 60 and 79 years old with lung adenocarcinoma. Source material: FFPE minimally invasive lung adenocarcinoma tissue. In DNA, the CDR3 is TGTGCCAGCCGCGCGACTAGAGAACAAGAGACCCAGTACTTC. Its translation is CASRATREQETQYF.